These 8 T cell receptor beta chains were all obtained from the same sample, sequenced in a study of blood T cell repertoires in COVID-19 (dated by TCRdb to between 2020 and 2021). The library was prepared using the immunoSEQ multiplex PCR assay. TCRdb re-hosts the immuneACCESS table, in-frame sequences only. Its copies lack some clones; in the studies checked, an unresolved V gene accounts for under half of them, and the cause for the rest is not known. Counted in this sample were roughly 330,000 clones; about 89% of them appeared once. The ten top clones hold approximately 5.3% of the sample. The source material was PBMCs or T cells enriched from blood (not recorded which). All receptors come from a young woman who had recovered from COVID-19.

V usage is TRBV7-4 and J usage is TRBJ1-4; no reliable D call. CDR3 size: 13 residues. Germline V gene data show CDR1 as SGHVT and CDR2 as SQSDAQ. V was pared by 7 bases and J by 7 bases, with 13 bases between. The CDR3 reads CASIVEGSEKLFF. The CDR3 DNA sequence: TGTGCCAGCATCGTGGAGGGAAGTGAAAAACTGTTTTTT.

A single count supports this clone. This sequence joins TRBV19 and TRBJ1-2, with unresolved D. The length of the CDR3 is 15 residues. V shed 3 bases and J shed 7 bases, with 18 bases lying between them. Looked up from germline, CDR1 is LNHDA and CDR2 is SQIVND (reference sequence). CDR3 nucleotides: TGTGCCAGTAGTATTGGCGGACTTGTCCGCAGTGGCTACACCTTC. Translated, it gives CASSIGGLVRSGYTF.

This chain connects TRBV27 to TRBJ2-7, with TRBD1 matching 10 bases. J lost 1 base, V lost 7 bases, and 7 bases had no gene match. CDR3 length: 15 residues. Germline CDR1 MNHEY, CDR2 SMNVEV (reference sequence). The CDR3 loop reads CASKQGQGISYEQYF. CDR3 nucleotide sequence: TGTGCCAGCAAGCAGGGACAGGGGATTTCCTACGAGCAGTACTTC.

This rearrangement joins TRBV30 to TRBJ1-1; D is unclear. This CDR3 contains 12 residues. V lost 4 bases, J lost 0 bases, and 6 bases lay in between. Per germline, CDR1 GTSNPN and CDR2 SVGIG (reference sequence). The CDR3 sequence: CAWKQMNTEAFF. The CDR3, as DNA: TGTGCCTGGAAACAGATGAACACTGAAGCTTTCTTT.

This clone has just a few counts. The germline gene is not matched at one end of the junction; a read error may be the cause. The chain couples TRBV19 to TRBJ1-1; D is unresolved. This CDR3 region has 13 residues. CDR1 and CDR2 from the germline V gene are LNHDA and SQIVND (reference sequence). CDR3 sequence (DNA): TGTGCCAGTAAGAGAGCGGGGAACAGTGAAGCTTTCTTT. This sequence encodes CASKRAGNSEAFF.

This clone was counted between two and nine times. V gene TRBV7-8 combines with J gene TRBJ1-4; 10 positions match TRBD1. The V gene end was trimmed by 3 bases and the J gene end by 5 bases; junction bases not matched to a gene: 6. The CDR3 spans 16 residues. Germline V gene data show CDR1 as SGHVS and CDR2 as FQNEAQ. The CDR3 protein is CASSLDRGEWNEKLFF. DNA of the CDR3: TGTGCCAGCAGCTTGGACAGGGGGGAATGGAATGAAAAACTGTTTTTT.

The chain recombines TRBV6-5 with TRBJ2-7; 8 bases are shared with TRBD2. Germline lookup yields CDR1 MNHEY and CDR2 SVGAGI. The CDR3 length is 13 residues. Unmatched junction bases numbered 10, after V lost 9 bases and J lost 6 bases. The CDR3 DNA is TGTGCCAGTAAACTCGACAGCGGGGGCGAGCAGTACTTC. Translated, it gives CASKLDSGGEQYF.

The chain uses TRBV5-1 and TRBJ1-3; possible D gene TRBD1, 6 bases. The CDR3 sequence is 15 residues long. Germline CDR1 reads SGHRS; CDR2 reads YFSETQ. The V end was cut by 4 bases, the J end by 0 bases, with 11 bases between. The CDR3 DNA sequence: TGCGCCAGCAGCCCAAAACAGGGCTCTGGAAACACCATATATTTT. This sequence encodes CASSPKQGSGNTIYF.